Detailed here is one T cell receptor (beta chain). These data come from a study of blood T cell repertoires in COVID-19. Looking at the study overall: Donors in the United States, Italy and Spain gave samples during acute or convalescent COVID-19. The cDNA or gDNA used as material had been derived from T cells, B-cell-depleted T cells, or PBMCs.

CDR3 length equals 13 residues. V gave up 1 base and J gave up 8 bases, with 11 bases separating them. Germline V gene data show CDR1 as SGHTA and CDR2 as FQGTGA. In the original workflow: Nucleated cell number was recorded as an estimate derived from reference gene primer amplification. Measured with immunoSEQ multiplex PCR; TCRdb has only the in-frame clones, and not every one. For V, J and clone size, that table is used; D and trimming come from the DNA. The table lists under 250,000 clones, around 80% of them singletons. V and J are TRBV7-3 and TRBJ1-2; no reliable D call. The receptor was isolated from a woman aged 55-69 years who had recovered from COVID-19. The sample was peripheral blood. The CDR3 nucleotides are TGTGCCAGCAGCTTAAGTGCCGGGGTCGGCTACACCTTC. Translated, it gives CASSLSAGVGYTF.